These 17 T cell receptor beta chains were all obtained from the same sample, sequenced in a study of cytomegalovirus exposure and HLA in healthy donors. 13 Jbeta primers and 60 Vbeta primers were used for the PCR. Data came from immunoSEQ multiplex PCR; TCRdb stores just in-frame clones and leaves some out. The profile shows about 140,000 clones, about 80% of them singletons. Sequencing was carried out using PBMCs. These TCRs come from a male donor in good health and CMV-seropositive.

The V gene is TRBV28, the J gene TRBJ2-7, with D unresolved. The CDR3 is 11 residues long. Germline V gives CDR1 MDHEN, CDR2 SYDVKM. Trimming removed 1 base from V and 12 bases from J, with 10 bases in between. CDR3 region: CASSLSVLLYF. CDR3 DNA: TGTGCCAGCAGTTTATCGGTGCTCCTGTACTTC.

This chain connects TRBV19 to TRBJ2-7; D unresolved. The V gene lost 4 bases and the J gene lost 3 bases, with 4 bases spanning the gap. Germline values: CDR1 LNHDA, CDR2 SQIVND (reference sequence). This CDR3 contains 11 residues. The CDR3 sequence is CASSTYYEQYF. The CDR3 DNA reads TGTGCCAGTAGTACCTACTACGAGCAGTACTTC.

This chain uses TRBV5-1 with TRBJ2-7; D perhaps matches TRBD1 (5 bases). The CDR3 spans 14 residues. Trimming removed 2 bases from V and 2 bases from J, with 11 bases in between. The germline CDR1 and CDR2 sequences are SGHRS and YFSETQ. The DNA of the CDR3 is TGCGCCAGCAGCTTTGACAGCGAGCCCTACGAGCAGTACTTC. Amino acids: CASSFDSEPYEQYF.

The chain links TRBV11-3 to TRBJ1-2; tentative D call: TRBD1 (5 bases). The CDR3 covers 19 residues. V was trimmed by 1 base and J by 5 bases, leaving 26 bases between them. The germline V gene encodes CDR1 SGHNT and CDR2 YENEEA. Written as DNA, the CDR3 is TGTGCCAGCAGCTTAGGAGGGGACTGGTGGAATTCTGGACTTTATGGCTACACCTTC. Its protein product is CASSLGGDWWNSGLYGYTF.

The genes are TRBV6-1 and TRBJ2-1, with 12 bases fitting TRBD2. Germline loops: CDR1 MNHNS, CDR2 SASEGT. J lost 4 bases, V lost 4 bases, and 2 bases had no gene match. The CDR3 loop spans 15 amino acids. The CDR3, as DNA: TGTGCCAGCAGTGGGACTAGCGGGGCTTACAATGAGCAGTTCTTC. Translating gives CASSGTSGAYNEQFF.

V usage is TRBV6-5 and J usage is TRBJ2-1, with 9 bases lining up with TRBD1. J gave up 6 bases and V 4 bases, and 4 bases lay outside the gene matches. This CDR3 comprises 14 residues. Germline CDR1 reads MNHEY; CDR2 reads SVGAGI. The CDR3 region has the DNA TGTGCCAGCAGTTTTGGACAGGGGAGCAATGAGCAGTTCTTC. Its protein product is CASSFGQGSNEQFF.

This chain's CDR3 is CASSLGQGGTYEQYF. The CDR3, as DNA: TGCGCCAGCAGCTTGGGTCAGGGGGGCACCTACGAGCAGTACTTC. V usage is TRBV5-1 and J usage is TRBJ2-7; D is possibly TRBD1 (7 bases). CDR3 length: 15 residues. Germline CDR1 is SGHRS and CDR2 is YFSETQ. The V end was cut by 0 bases, the J end by 2 bases, with 12 bases between.

The chain links TRBV27 to TRBJ1-1; 7 bases agree with TRBD1. The CDR3 sequence is 13 residues long. The germline gives CDR1 MNHEY, CDR2 SMNVEV (reference sequence). Trimming cost V 6 bases and J 4 bases; bases outside gene matches: 5. CDR3 in DNA: TGTGCCAGCAGAACAGGGGTTGGCACTGAAGCTTTCTTT. Residues: CASRTGVGTEAFF.

The rearrangement joins TRBV2 to TRBJ1-2; 10 bases fit TRBD1. Looked up from germline, CDR1 is SNHLY and CDR2 is FYNNEI. The CDR3 extends over 14 amino acids. The J segment lost 7 bases and the V segment lost 6 bases, leaving 8 bases of the junction unmatched. The CDR3 DNA reads as TGTGCCAGCAGACCGACAGGGGGCGGAGGTGGCTACACCTTC. Translation gives CASRPTGGGGGYTF.

The gene calls are TRBV2 and TRBJ1-1; D call uncertain. This CDR3 contains 12 residues. CDR1 SNHLY and CDR2 FYNNEI come from the germline V gene. V lost 5 bases, J lost 5 bases, and 9 bases lay in between. The CDR3 region is CASSPGWTEAFF. CDR3 sequence (DNA): TGTGCCAGCAGTCCGGGGTGGACTGAAGCTTTCTTT. The complete variable domain, with remaining parts taken from reference TRBV2 and TRBJ1-1, reads EPEVTQTPSHQVTQMGQEVILRCVPISNHLYFYWYRQILGQKVEFLVSFYNNEISEKSEIFDDQFSVERPDGSNFTLKIRSTKLEDSAMYFCASSPGWTEAFFGQGTRLTVV.

This clone was counted between two and nine times. The CDR3 loop is CASSLGGTRRYEQYF. The CDR3 coding sequence is TGTGCCAGCAGCTTAGGGGGGACTAGACGTTACGAGCAGTACTTC. The chain has TRBV7-2 and TRBJ2-7; 8 bases are shared with TRBD2. V was pared by 1 base and J by 4 bases, with 6 bases of the junction left unmatched. The CDR3 is 15 residues long. From germline, CDR1 is SGHTA and CDR2 FQGNSA.

V and J are TRBV19 and TRBJ1-1, with 9 positions matching TRBD1. Germline CDR1 reads LNHDA; CDR2 reads SQIVND (reference sequence). The length of the CDR3 is 18 residues. J lost 1 base, V lost 6 bases, and 15 bases had no gene match. CDR3 loop: CASSLGQGRSIWNTEAFF. As DNA, the CDR3 is TGTGCCAGTAGCTTAGGACAGGGGAGAAGTATCTGGAACACTGAAGCTTTCTTT.

This clone has just a few counts. The chain links TRBV11-2 to TRBJ1-2; no reliable D call. The CDR3 is 13 residues long. Trimming took off 0 bases at V and 5 bases at J, with 7 bases between the two ends. Germline V gene data show CDR1 as SGHAT and CDR2 as FQNNGV. The CDR3 DNA is TGTGCCAGCAGCTTAGACGGAGGATATGGCTACACCTTC. Translation: CASSLDGGYGYTF.

CDR3 loop: CASSLDRSGNTIYF. Written as DNA, the CDR3 is TGTGCCAGCAGCTTAGATCGCTCTGGAAACACCATATATTTT. V and J are TRBV7-6 and TRBJ1-3; D is unresolved. Per germline, CDR1 SGHVS and CDR2 FNYEAQ. The length of the CDR3 is 14 residues. V shed 1 base and J shed 0 bases, with 4 bases lying between them. The complete variable domain, with remaining parts taken from reference TRBV7-6 and TRBJ1-3, reads GAGVSQSPRYKVTKRGQDVALRCDPISGHVSLYWYRQALGQGPEFLTYFNYEAQQDKSGLPNDRFSAERPEGSISTLTIQRTEQRDSAMYRCASSLDRSGNTIYFGEGSWLTVV.

V is TRBV5-4 and J is TRBJ2-5; 7 nucleotides agree with TRBD1. CDR3 length: 14 residues. Germline CDR1 reads SGHNT; CDR2 reads YYREEE (reference sequence). Trimming cost V 2 bases and J 5 bases; bases outside gene matches: 6. The CDR3 here is CASSLRQGGETQYF. The CDR3 bases are TGTGCCAGCAGCTTACGACAGGGCGGGGAGACCCAGTACTTC.

The chain employs TRBV4-2 and TRBJ2-7, with D possibly matching TRBD1 (5 bases). The CDR3 runs 17 residues. V lost 2 bases and J 2 bases, leaving 19 bases between the germline ends. Germline V gives CDR1 LGHNA, CDR2 YNFKEQ. The CDR3 sequence is CASSQLPRTTSTYEQYF. The DNA for the CDR3 is TGTGCCAGCAGCCAATTACCCCGGACAACCTCCACCTACGAGCAGTACTTC.

The rearrangement uses TRBV5-6 and TRBJ2-1; 9 positions match TRBD2. CDR1 SGHDT and CDR2 YYEEEE come from the germline V gene. This CDR3 is built from 16 residues. V shed 0 bases and J 3 bases; nucleotides not matched to a gene: 4. The CDR3 spells CASSLALAGLYNEQFF. For the CDR3, the DNA is TGTGCCAGCAGCTTGGCTCTAGCGGGACTCTACAATGAGCAGTTCTTC.